The 10 T cell receptor gamma chains below were found in one sample sequenced in a study of gamma-delta T cells after stem cell transplantation. TCRdb processed the RT-PCR reads again with the CATT caller. The sample contains some 1,700 gamma-chain clones, 15% to 20% of which appear only once. Sequencing was performed on gamma-delta T cells. These receptors were collected from a human donor. It is not recorded whose cells these are; they may come from a transplant donor.

The rearrangement uses TRGV2 and TRGJ1 or TRGJ2. The CDR3 loop spans 13 amino acids. CDR1 and CDR2 from the germline V gene are EGSNGY and YDSYNSKV. Unmatched junction bases numbered 5, after V lost 0 bases and J lost 6 bases. CDR3 region: CATWDGRRYKKLF. Here the CDR3 DNA reads TGTGCCACCTGGGACGGGAGGCGTTATAAGAAACTCTTT.

This rearrangement joins TRGV9 to TRGJ1 or TRGJ2. Per germline, CDR1 GITISATS and CDR2 ISYDGTV (reference sequence). CDR3 length equals 18 residues. With V trimmed by 0 bases and J by 3 bases, 17 bases remained unmatched. Written as DNA, the CDR3 is TGTGCCTTGTGGGAGGTGCTCTACCCACTCCGAGGTTATTATAAGAAACTCTTT. This codes for CALWEVLYPLRGYYKKLF.

This clone was seen only a few times. One base away lies a much larger clone, so this may be a sequencing read error. The rearrangement joins TRGV4 to TRGJ1 or TRGJ2. V lost 6 bases to trimming and J lost 3 bases; unmatched junction nucleotides: 2. Germline CDR1 and CDR2: EGSTGY and YDSYTSSV. The CDR3 loop spans 11 amino acids. This CDR3 is CATWFYYKKLF. For the CDR3, the DNA is TGTGCCACCTGGTTTTATTATAAGAAACTCTTT.

This clone was seen a few times. The chain links TRGV4 to TRGJ1 or TRGJ2. CDR1 EGSTGY and CDR2 YDSYTSSV come from the germline V gene. Trimming removed 1 base from V and 3 bases from J; junction bases left unmatched: 12. This CDR3 contains 16 residues. In DNA form, the CDR3 reads TGTGCCACCTGGGATGGATCAGAAGCGGCTTATTATAAGAAACTCTTT. As protein: CATWDGSEAAYYKKLF.

This clone is categorized as medium-sized. The sample contains more than one DNA sequence encoding this CDR3. J is TRGJ1 or TRGJ2 and V is TRGV2. CDR1 and CDR2 from the germline V gene are EGSNGY and YDSYNSKV. Germline trimming cut 0 bases from V and 9 bases from J; bases unmatched to any gene: 2. The CDR3 loop spans 11 amino acids. CDR3 amino acids: CATWDGPKKLF. The CDR3 DNA reads as TGTGCCACCTGGGACGGGCCTAAGAAACTCTTT.

The chain carries TRGV2 and TRGJ1 or TRGJ2. V gave up 0 bases and J gave up 8 bases; unmatched junction bases: 10. Germline loops: CDR1 EGSNGY, CDR2 YDSYNSKV. CDR3 length: 14 residues. The CDR3 DNA is TGTGCCACCTGGGACGGGCGTTATCGGGATAAGAAACTCTTT. Protein: CATWDGRYRDKKLF.

This clone qualifies as large. A clone one base away is much larger, so this may be a read error. The rearrangement links TRGV9 to TRGJP. CDR1 and CDR2 (germline): GITISATS, ISYDGTV (reference sequence). Unmatched junction bases numbered 1, after V lost 0 bases and J lost 5 bases. The CDR3 contains 16 residues. The chain's CDR3 is CALWEVEELGKKIKVF. CDR3 sequence (DNA): TGTGCCTTGTGGGAGGTGGAAGAGTTGGGCAAAAAAATCAAGGTATTT.

This clone appeared a single time. This same CDR3 is encoded by further DNA sequences in the sample. The V and J genes are TRGV9 and TRGJ1 or TRGJ2. The V and J ends lost 1 base and 5 bases, in that order; junction bases with no gene match: 5. This CDR3 comprises 13 residues. Looked up from germline, CDR1 is GITISATS and CDR2 is ISYDGTV (reference sequence). The CDR3 DNA is TGTGCCTTGTGGGAGGTTAATAATTATAAGAAACTCTTT. Its translation is CALWEVNNYKKLF.

As for this clone: An end of the junction differs from the germline gene, which may be a read error. The sample carries other DNA sequences with the same CDR3. The chain recombines TRGV3 with TRGJ1 or TRGJ2. This CDR3 is built from 15 residues. Germline-derived CDR1 and CDR2 are VTNTFY and YDVSTARD (reference sequence). In DNA form, the CDR3 reads TGTGCTACCTGGGACAGTACTCCTGGAATTTATAAGAAACTCTTT. Translating gives CATWDSTPGIYKKLF.

This clone was seen a few times. Relative to the germline gene, one junction end is altered; a read error may explain this. The rearrangement joins TRGV2 to TRGJ1 or TRGJ2. Per the germline V gene, CDR1 is EGSNGY and CDR2 is YDSYNSKV. CDR3 length equals 12 residues. CDR3 protein: CATWDDYHKKLF. Here the CDR3 DNA reads TGTGCCACCTGGGACGATTATCATAAGAAACTCTTT.